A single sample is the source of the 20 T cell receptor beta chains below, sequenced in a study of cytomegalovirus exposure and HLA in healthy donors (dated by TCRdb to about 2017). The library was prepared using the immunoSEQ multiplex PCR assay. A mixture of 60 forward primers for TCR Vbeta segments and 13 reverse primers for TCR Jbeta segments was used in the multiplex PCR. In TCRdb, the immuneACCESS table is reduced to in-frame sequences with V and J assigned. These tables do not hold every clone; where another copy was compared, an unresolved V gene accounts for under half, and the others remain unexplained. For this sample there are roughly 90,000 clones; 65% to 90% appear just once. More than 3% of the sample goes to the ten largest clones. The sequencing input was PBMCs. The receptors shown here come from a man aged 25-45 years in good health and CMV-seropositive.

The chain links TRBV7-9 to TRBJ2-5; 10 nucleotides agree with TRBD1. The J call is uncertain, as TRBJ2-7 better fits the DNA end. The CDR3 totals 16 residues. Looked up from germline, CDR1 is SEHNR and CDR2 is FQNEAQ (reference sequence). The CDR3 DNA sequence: TGTGCCAGCAGCCTCTTCGTCGGACAGGGGGCCTACGAGCAGTACTTC. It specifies CASSLFVGQGAYEQYF.

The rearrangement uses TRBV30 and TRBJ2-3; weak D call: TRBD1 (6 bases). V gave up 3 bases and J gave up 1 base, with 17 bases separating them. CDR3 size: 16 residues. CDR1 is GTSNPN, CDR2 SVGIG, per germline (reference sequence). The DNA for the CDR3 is TGTGCCTGGAGCCACGAGGTGGGGGCCCGCACAGATACGCAGTATTTT. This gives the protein CAWSHEVGARTDTQYF.

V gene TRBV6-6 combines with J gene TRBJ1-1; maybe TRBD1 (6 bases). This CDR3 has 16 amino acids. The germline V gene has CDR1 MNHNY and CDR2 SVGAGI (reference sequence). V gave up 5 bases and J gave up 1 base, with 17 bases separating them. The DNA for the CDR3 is TGTGCCAGCAGTCTCAAACCCAGGACAGCGAACACTGAAGCTTTCTTT. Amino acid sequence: CASSLKPRTANTEAFF.

In DNA form, the CDR3 reads TGTGCCAGCACGGAAATCCAGGGGGTATTCGGCTACACCTTC. Protein product: CASTEIQGVFGYTF. This rearrangement joins TRBV28 to TRBJ1-2; 7 bases map to TRBD1. V trimming: 7 bases; J trimming: 8 bases; junction bases outside the gene matches: 13. The CDR3 is made up of 14 amino acids. Per the germline V gene, CDR1 is MDHEN and CDR2 is SYDVKM.

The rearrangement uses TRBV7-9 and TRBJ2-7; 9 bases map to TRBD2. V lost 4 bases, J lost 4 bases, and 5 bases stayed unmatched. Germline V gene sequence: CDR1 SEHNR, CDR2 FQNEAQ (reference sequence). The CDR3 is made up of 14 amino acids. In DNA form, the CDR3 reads TGTGCCAGCAGCTCTAATAGCGGGAGATACGAGCAGTACTTC. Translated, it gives CASSSNSGRYEQYF.

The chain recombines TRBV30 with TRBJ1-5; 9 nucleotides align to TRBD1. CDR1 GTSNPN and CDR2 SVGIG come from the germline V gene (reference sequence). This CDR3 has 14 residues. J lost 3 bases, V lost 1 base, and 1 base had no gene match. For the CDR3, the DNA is TGTGCCTGGAGTGGGGACAGGGTCAATCAGCCCCAGCATTTT. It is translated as CAWSGDRVNQPQHF. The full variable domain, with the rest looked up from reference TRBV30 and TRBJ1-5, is SQTIHQWPATLVQPVGSPLSLECTVEGTSNPNLYWYRQAAGRGLQLLFYSVGIGQISSEVPQNLSASRPQDRQFILSSKKLLLSDSGFYLCAWSGDRVNQPQHFGDGTRLSIL.

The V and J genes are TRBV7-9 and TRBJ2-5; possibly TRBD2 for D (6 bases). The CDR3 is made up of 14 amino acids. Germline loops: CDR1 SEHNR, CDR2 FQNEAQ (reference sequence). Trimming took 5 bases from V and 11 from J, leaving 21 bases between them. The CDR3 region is CASSPRDWSTKQYF. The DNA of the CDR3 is TGTGCCAGCAGCCCCCGGGACTGGAGTACCAAGCAGTACTTC.

CDR3 region: CASGPGAPYGYTF. DNA of the CDR3: TGTGCCAGCGGTCCGGGAGCCCCCTATGGCTACACCTTC. The J gene is TRBJ1-2, the V gene TRBV2; D is undetermined. Germline V gene data show CDR1 as SNHLY and CDR2 as FYNNEI. Trimming stripped 8 bases from V and 4 bases from J, with 14 bases between. CDR3 length: 13 amino acids.

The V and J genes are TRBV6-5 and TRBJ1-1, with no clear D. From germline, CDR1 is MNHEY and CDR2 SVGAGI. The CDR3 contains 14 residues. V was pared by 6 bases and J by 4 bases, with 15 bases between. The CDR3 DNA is TGTGCCAGCAGCCCACGGAGACGGGGCACTGAAGCTTTCTTT. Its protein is CASSPRRRGTEAFF.

The DNA for the CDR3 is TGTGCCAGCAGTAGAACCGACACGATGAACACTGAAGCTTTCTTT. Its translation: CASSRTDTMNTEAFF. This sequence joins TRBV6-6 and TRBJ1-1; no clear D. Germline loops: CDR1 MNHNY, CDR2 SVGAGI (reference sequence). CDR3 size: 15 residues. Trimming left V 5 bases short and J 0 bases short, with 13 bases between.

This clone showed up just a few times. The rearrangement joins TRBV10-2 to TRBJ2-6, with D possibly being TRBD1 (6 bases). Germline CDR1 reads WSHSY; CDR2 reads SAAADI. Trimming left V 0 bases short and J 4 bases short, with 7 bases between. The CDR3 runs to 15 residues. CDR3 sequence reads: CASSESGAGANVLTF. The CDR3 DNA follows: TGCGCCAGCAGTGAGTCGGGGGCCGGGGCCAACGTCCTGACTTTC.

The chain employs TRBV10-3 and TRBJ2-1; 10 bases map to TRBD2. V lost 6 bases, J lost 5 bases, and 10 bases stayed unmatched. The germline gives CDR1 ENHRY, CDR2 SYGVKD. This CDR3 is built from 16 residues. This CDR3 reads CAISREGLAGDNEQFF. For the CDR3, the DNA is TGTGCCATCAGCCGGGAAGGGCTAGCGGGGGACAATGAGCAGTTCTTC.

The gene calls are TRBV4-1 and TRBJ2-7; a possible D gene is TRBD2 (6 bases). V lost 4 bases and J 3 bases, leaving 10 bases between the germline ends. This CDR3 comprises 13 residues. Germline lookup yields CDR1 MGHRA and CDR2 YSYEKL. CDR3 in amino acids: CASSPGSIYEQYF. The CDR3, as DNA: TGCGCCAGCAGCCCCGGGAGCATCTACGAGCAGTACTTC.

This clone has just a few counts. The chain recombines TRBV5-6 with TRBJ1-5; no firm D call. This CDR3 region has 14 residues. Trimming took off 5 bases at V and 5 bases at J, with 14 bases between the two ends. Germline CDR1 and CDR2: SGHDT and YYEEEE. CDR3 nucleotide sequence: TGTGCCAGCAGGAAAGGCGGTTGGGATCAGCCCCAGCATTTT. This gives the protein CASRKGGWDQPQHF.

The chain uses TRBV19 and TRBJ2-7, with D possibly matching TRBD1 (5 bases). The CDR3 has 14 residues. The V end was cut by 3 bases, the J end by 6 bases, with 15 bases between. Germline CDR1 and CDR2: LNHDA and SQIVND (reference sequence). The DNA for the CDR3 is TGTGCCAGTAGTATTAGGTCCAGGGTTTTCGAGCAGTACTTC. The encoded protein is CASSIRSRVFEQYF.

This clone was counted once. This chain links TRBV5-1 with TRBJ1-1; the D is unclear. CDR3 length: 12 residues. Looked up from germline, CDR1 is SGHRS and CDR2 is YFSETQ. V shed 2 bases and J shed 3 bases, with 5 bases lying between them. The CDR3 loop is CASSFRDTEAFF. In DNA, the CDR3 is TGCGCCAGCAGCTTTCGGGACACTGAAGCTTTCTTT.

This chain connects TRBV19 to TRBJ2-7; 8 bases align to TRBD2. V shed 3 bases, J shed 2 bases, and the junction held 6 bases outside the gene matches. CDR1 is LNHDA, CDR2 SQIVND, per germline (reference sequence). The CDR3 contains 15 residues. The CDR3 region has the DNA TGTGCCAGTAGTATCTTAGCGGGACCGCCCTACGAGCAGTACTTC. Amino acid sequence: CASSILAGPPYEQYF. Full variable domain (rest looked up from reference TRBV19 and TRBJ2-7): DGGITQSPKYLFRKEGQNVTLSCEQNLNHDAMYWYRQDPGQGLRLIYYSQIVNDFQKGDIAEGYSVSREKKESFPLTVTSAQKNPTAFYLCASSILAGPPYEQYFGPGTRLTVT.

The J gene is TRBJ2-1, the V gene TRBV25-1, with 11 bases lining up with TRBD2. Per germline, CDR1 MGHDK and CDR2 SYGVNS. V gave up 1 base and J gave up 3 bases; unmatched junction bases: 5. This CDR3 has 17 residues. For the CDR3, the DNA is TGTGCCAGCAGTGAATCTCGGACTAGCGGGCACTACAATGAGCAGTTCTTC. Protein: CASSESRTSGHYNEQFF.

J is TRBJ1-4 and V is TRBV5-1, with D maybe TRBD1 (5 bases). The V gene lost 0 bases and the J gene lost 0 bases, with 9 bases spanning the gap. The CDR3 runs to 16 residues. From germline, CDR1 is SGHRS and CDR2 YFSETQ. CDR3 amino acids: CASSLGTLATNEKLFF. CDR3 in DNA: TGCGCCAGCAGCTTGGGGACACTTGCAACTAATGAAAAACTGTTTTTT. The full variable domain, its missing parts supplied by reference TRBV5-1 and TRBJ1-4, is KAGVTQTPRYLIKTRGQQVTLSCSPISGHRSVSWYQQTPGQGLQFLFEYFSETQRNKGNFPGRFSGRQFSNSRSEMNVSTLELGDSALYLCASSLGTLATNEKLFFGSGTQLSVL.

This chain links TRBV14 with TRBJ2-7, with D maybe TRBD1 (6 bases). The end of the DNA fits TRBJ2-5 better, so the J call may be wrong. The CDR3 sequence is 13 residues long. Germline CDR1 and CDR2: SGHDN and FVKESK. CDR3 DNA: TGTGCCAGCAGCCAGGGGGCCAGGGAGACCCAGTACTTC. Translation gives CASSQGARETQYF.